Listed below are T cell receptor beta chains from one sample, sequenced in a study of OX40 agonist ivuxolimab in advanced cancers. Produced via immunoSEQ multiplex PCR; TCRdb's table is partial and in-frame only. The sample comprises some 71,000 clones, 84% of which are singletons, and roughly 0.79% rests with the top ten. The material sequenced was CD4+ or CD8+ T cells sorted from blood, taken in a trial of the OX40 agonist ivuxolimab. These receptors were obtained from an adult with an advanced solid tumor such as melanoma, head and neck, liver or kidney cancer. Both conserved end residues are part of each CDR3. Each record gives: V gene, clone size, J gene, CDR3 length, D gene, CDR3 protein, CDR3 DNA. A D gene is named only where the DNA matches it firmly. Size is stated for part of the rows, as once, few or many counts, or as a class when the clone is expanded.

TRBV7-2	-	TRBJ2-2	14	-	CASSSGQNTGELFF	TGTGCCAGCAGCTCCGGACAGAACACCGGGGAGCTGTTTTTT
TRBV7-3	-	TRBJ1-3	18	-	CASSLGSGGPSSGNTIYF	TGTGCCAGCAGCTTAGGCAGCGGGGGTCCCAGCTCTGGAAACACCATATATTTT
TRBV2	-	TRBJ2-5	14	-	CASSERRYQETQYF	TGTGCCAGCAGTGAACGACGGTACCAAGAGACCCAGTACTTC
TRBV5-1	-	TRBJ1-4	15	-	CASSFAGATNEKLFF	TGCGCCAGCAGCTTCGCAGGGGCAACTAATGAAAAACTGTTTTTT
TRBV4-2	once	TRBJ1-5	16	-	CASSQVGQEKGQPQHF	TGTGCCAGCAGCCAAGTGGGGCAAGAGAAGGGTCAGCCCCAGCATTTT
TRBV4-3	-	TRBJ2-7	16	-	CASSQDSGIRAYEQYF	TGCGCCAGCAGCCAAGACTCGGGAATCAGAGCCTACGAGCAGTACTTC
TRBV7-9	-	TRBJ2-1	15	-	CASSLGLPLYNEQFF	TGTGCCAGCAGCTTAGGACTACCTCTTTACAATGAGCAGTTCTTC
TRBV5-1	-	TRBJ2-1	13	-	CASSLGPYNEQFF	TGCGCCAGCAGCTTAGGCCCCTACAATGAGCAGTTCTTC
TRBV2	-	TRBJ2-2	15	-	CASSLSQGHDGQLFF	TGTGCCAGCAGTCTAAGCCAAGGACACGACGGTCAGCTGTTTTTT
TRBV29-1	-	TRBJ2-1	13	TRBD1	CSVDGTGTNEQFF	TGCAGCGTTGACGGGACAGGGACCAATGAGCAGTTCTTC
TRBV11-3	-	TRBJ2-5	13	-	CASGGGSGETQYF	TGTGCCAGCGGAGGGGGCTCCGGGGAGACCCAGTACTTC
TRBV25-1	-	TRBJ1-2	14	TRBD1	CASREGQGAYGYTF	TGTGCCAGCAGAGAGGGACAGGGGGCTTATGGCTACACCTTC
TRBV14	few	TRBJ2-3	18	TRBD2	CASSHDRGVPWSTDTQYF	TGTGCCAGCAGCCACGACCGGGGGGTCCCTTGGAGCACAGATACGCAGTATTTT
TRBV10-1	-	TRBJ1-5	14	-	CASRGPYSNQPQHF	TGCGCCAGCAGGGGGCCTTATAGCAATCAGCCCCAGCATTTT
TRBV5-1	-	TRBJ1-1	14	-	CASSFEGGHTEAFF	TGCGCCAGCAGCTTTGAGGGGGGGCACACTGAAGCTTTCTTT
TRBV28	-	TRBJ2-7	15	TRBD2	CASSSRTSGSYEQYF	TGTGCCAGCAGTTCCAGGACTAGCGGGAGTTACGAGCAGTACTTC
TRBV6-5	-	TRBJ2-3	15	TRBD2	CASSISGGTADTQYF	TGTGCCAGCAGTATTAGCGGGGGGACGGCAGATACGCAGTATTTT
TRBV4-1	-	TRBJ1-2	15	-	CASSPQDRELYGYTF	TGCGCCAGCAGCCCCCAGGACCGGGAATTATATGGCTACACCTTC
TRBV2	-	TRBJ1-6	15	TRBD1	CASSYRTGNNSPLHF	TGTGCCAGCAGCTACCGGACAGGGAATAATTCACCCCTCCACTTT
TRBV30	-	TRBJ2-2	17	-	CAWSYQRRGGNTGELFF	TGTGCCTGGTCATATCAACGACGGGGCGGAAACACCGGGGAGCTGTTTTTT
TRBV18	-	TRBJ2-7	14	TRBD2	CASSPTSGAYEQYF	TGTGCCAGCTCACCGACTAGCGGAGCCTACGAGCAGTACTTC
TRBV27	-	TRBJ1-5	18	-	CASSLTGTPRSSNQPQHF	TGTGCCAGCAGTCTTACCGGGACACCGAGATCTAGCAATCAGCCCCAGCATTTT
TRBV7-3	-	TRBJ1-1	17	TRBD1	CASSSRTGALSNTEAFF	TGTGCCAGCAGCTCCCGGACAGGGGCTCTTTCGAACACTGAAGCTTTCTTT
TRBV6-6	-	TRBJ1-1	15	TRBD1	CASSYSSQGGAEAFF	TGTGCCAGCAGTTACTCGAGCCAGGGGGGCGCTGAAGCTTTCTTT
TRBV28	-	TRBJ2-5	15	-	CASSSSGRLEETQYF	TGTGCCAGCAGTTCCTCGGGCAGGCTCGAGGAGACCCAGTACTTC
TRBV7-2	-	TRBJ1-2	14	TRBD1	CASSVRDRDYGYTF	TGTGCCAGCAGCGTACGGGACAGGGACTATGGCTACACCTTC
TRBV5-4	-	TRBJ1-5	13	-	CASSPGGGQPQHF	TGTGCCAGCAGCCCTGGGGGGGGTCAGCCCCAGCATTTT
TRBV7-2	once	TRBJ1-2	16	TRBD1	CASSLLRRQGFYGYTF	TGTGCCAGCAGCTTACTACGCCGACAGGGGTTCTATGGCTACACCTTC
TRBV7-9	-	TRBJ2-7	12	-	CASSFYGLGQYF	TGTGCCAGCAGCTTCTACGGTTTGGGACAGTACTTC
TRBV10-3	-	TRBJ2-1	14	TRBD2	CAIRDSGGVNEQFF	TGTGCCATCAGGGATAGCGGGGGGGTGAATGAGCAGTTCTTC
TRBV18	-	TRBJ2-3	18	TRBD1	CASSKGPPGQGSTDTQYF	TGTGCCAGCTCGAAGGGCCCTCCGGGACAGGGCTCTACAGATACGCAGTATTTT
TRBV7-3	-	TRBJ2-1	21	TRBD2	CASSPGWTSADSRSSYNEQFF	TGTGCCAGCAGCCCGGGCTGGACTAGCGCCGACAGCCGTTCCTCCTACAATGAGCAGTTCTTC
TRBV5-4	-	TRBJ2-1	15	TRBD1	CASSPRDSAWGEQFF	TGTGCCAGCAGCCCCCGGGACAGTGCCTGGGGGGAGCAGTTCTTC
TRBV6-5	-	TRBJ1-5	13	-	CASTETRYQPQHF	TGTGCCAGCACCGAAACACGTTATCAGCCCCAGCATTTT
TRBV5-1	-	TRBJ2-7	13	-	CASSPDSPYEQYF	TGCGCCAGCAGCCCGGACAGCCCCTACGAGCAGTACTTC
TRBV7-5	-	TRBJ1-3	17	-	CVRSLPEPQASGNTIYF	TGTGTCAGAAGCTTACCGGAGCCCCAAGCCTCTGGAAACACCATATATTTT
TRBV4-2	once	TRBJ1-3	16	-	CASSQAIQSSGNTIYF	TGTGCCAGCAGCCAAGCCATTCAGTCCTCTGGAAACACCATATATTTT
TRBV15	-	TRBJ1-6	18	-	CATSSDRDASSYNSPLHF	TGTGCCACCAGCAGTGACCGGGACGCGAGCTCCTATAATTCACCCCTCCACTTT